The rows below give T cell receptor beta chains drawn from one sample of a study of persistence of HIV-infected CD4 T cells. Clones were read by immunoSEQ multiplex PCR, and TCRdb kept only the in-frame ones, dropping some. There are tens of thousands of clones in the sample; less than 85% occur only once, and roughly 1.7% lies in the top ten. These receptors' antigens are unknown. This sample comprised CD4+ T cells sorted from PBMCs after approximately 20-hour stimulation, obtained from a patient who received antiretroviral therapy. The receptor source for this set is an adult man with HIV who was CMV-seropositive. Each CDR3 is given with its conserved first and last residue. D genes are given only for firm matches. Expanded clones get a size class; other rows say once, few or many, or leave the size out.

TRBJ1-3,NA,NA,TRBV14,CASSRQGITTIYF,TGTGCCAGCAGCCGGCAAGGTATTACCACCATATATTTT
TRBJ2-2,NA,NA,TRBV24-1,CATSDLRSSGDTGELFF,TGTGCCACCAGTGATTTGCGAAGTTCAGGGGACACCGGGGAGCTGTTTTTT
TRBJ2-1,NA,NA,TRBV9,CASSFPNGSPADEQFF,TGTGCCAGCAGCTTCCCGAATGGATCTCCGGCTGATGAGCAGTTCTTC
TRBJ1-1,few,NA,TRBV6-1,CASSENGVMTFF,TGTGCCAGCAGTGAAAACGGGGTCATGACTTTCTTT
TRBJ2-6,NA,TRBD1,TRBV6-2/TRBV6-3,CASSSGTGLSGANVLTF,TGTGCCAGCAGTTCCGGGACAGGGCTCTCTGGGGCCAACGTCCTGACTTTC
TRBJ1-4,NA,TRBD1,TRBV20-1,CSASPQGAREKLFF,TGCAGTGCTAGTCCTCAGGGGGCTCGTGAAAAACTGTTTTTT
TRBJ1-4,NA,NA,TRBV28,CASGSSTNEKLFF,TGTGCCAGCGGAAGTTCCACTAATGAAAAACTGTTTTTT
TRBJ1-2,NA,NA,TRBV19,CASRPLTEIVNYGYTF,TGTGCCAGTAGACCCCTTACTGAGATAGTTAACTATGGCTACACCTTC
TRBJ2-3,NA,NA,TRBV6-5,CASTRRPTDTQYF,TGTGCCAGCACGCGAAGACCCACAGATACGCAGTATTTT
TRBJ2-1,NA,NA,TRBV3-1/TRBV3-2,CASSSFTRGGLNEQFF,TGTGCCAGCAGCTCATTCACGAGGGGGGGCCTCAATGAGCAGTTCTTC
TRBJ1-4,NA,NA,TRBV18,CASSPGWGDEKLFF,TGTGCCAGCTCACCAGGCTGGGGGGATGAAAAACTGTTTTTT